The 8 T cell receptor beta chains below were found in one sample sequenced in a study of cytomegalovirus exposure and HLA in healthy donors. Both 60 Vbeta primers and 13 Jbeta primers went into the PCR. The table came from immunoSEQ multiplex PCR; TCRdb's copy has only in-frame clones and leaves some out. The sample records under 150,000 clones, 80% being singletons. Sequencing was carried out using PBMCs. These receptors were obtained from a male donor in good health and CMV-seronegative.

This chain uses TRBV9 with TRBJ2-1; 12 bases align to TRBD1. After removal of 2 bases from V and 8 bases from J, the junction contained 5 bases not matched to a gene. This CDR3 comprises 15 residues. Germline CDR1 is SGDLS and CDR2 is YYNGEE. This CDR3 reads CASSVGTGGFDEQFF. The CDR3 region has the DNA TGTGCCAGCAGCGTCGGGACAGGGGGCTTCGATGAGCAGTTCTTC.

The chain is built from TRBV7-2 and TRBJ2-3; 9 positions match TRBD1. Germline assignment: CDR1 SGHTA and CDR2 FQGNSA. The CDR3 consists of 15 residues. V lost 5 bases and J lost 6; bases outside the gene matches: 9. The CDR3 spells CASSLRQGVADTQYF. The CDR3 nucleotides read TGTGCCAGCAGCCTCCGACAGGGGGTAGCGGATACGCAGTATTTT.

In DNA form, the CDR3 reads TGTGCCATCAGTGACCCGACAGGGTCAGGAAACACCATATATTTT. Translating gives CAISDPTGSGNTIYF. The V gene is TRBV10-3, the J gene TRBJ1-3, with 7 bases matching TRBD1. V lost 3 bases and J lost 4; bases outside the gene matches: 6. The CDR3 is 15 amino acids. CDR1 and CDR2 from the germline V gene are ENHRY and SYGVKD.

The chain carries TRBV7-9 and TRBJ1-4; D perhaps matches TRBD1 (5 bases). Germline lookup yields CDR1 SEHNR and CDR2 FQNEAQ (reference sequence). This CDR3 has 17 residues. V lost 3 bases, J lost 0 bases, and 14 bases lay in between. The DNA of the CDR3 is TGTGCCAGCAGCTTGGGACTCAGAGGTACAACTAATGAAAAACTGTTTTTT. It codes for CASSLGLRGTTNEKLFF.

V gene TRBV28 combines with J gene TRBJ1-5; tentatively, D is TRBD1 (5 bases). Trimming shortened V by 7 bases and J by 11 bases, and 18 bases separated the two germline ends. The CDR3 runs 13 residues. In germline, CDR1 is MDHEN, CDR2 SYDVKM. The CDR3 DNA sequence: TGTGCCAGCACTTCAACAGGAGGGGAAGCCCAGCATTTT. Amino acid sequence: CASTSTGGEAQHF.

CDR3 bases: TGTGCCAGCAGTTCCGGAGGATCTGGAAACACCATATATTTT. Translated, it gives CASSSGGSGNTIYF. The gene calls are TRBV6-5 and TRBJ1-3, with unresolved D. This CDR3 contains 14 residues. Germline CDR1 is MNHEY and CDR2 is SVGAGI. V was shortened by 4 bases and J by 1 base, with 8 bases between the two germline ends.

V usage is TRBV4-1 and J usage is TRBJ1-5; D gene unclear. The CDR3 is 14 residues long. Trimming removed 1 base at V and 4 bases at J, with 8 bases between. Germline loops: CDR1 MGHRA, CDR2 YSYEKL. The CDR3, as DNA: TGCGCCAGCAGCCAAGGGCGGGGAAATCAGCCCCAGCATTTT. It yields the protein CASSQGRGNQPQHF.

This chain joins TRBV28 and TRBJ1-4, with D possibly being TRBD1 (5 bases). CDR3 length: 15 amino acids. CDR1 and CDR2 (germline): MDHEN, SYDVKM. V lost 2 bases to trimming and J lost 6 bases, with 13 bases between them. The CDR3 sequence: CASSLAGERDEKLFF. Written as DNA, the CDR3 is TGTGCCAGCAGTTTAGCGGGGGAGAGGGATGAAAAACTGTTTTTT.